This TCR beta chain appears in the sequencing data of a study of cytomegalovirus exposure and HLA in healthy donors. Study-level results: Researchers counted 180 or so TCR beta chains as cytomegalovirus-associated. A later analysis linked a missense variant in DCLRE1C to the trimming of TCR beta V and J genes.

Worth noting for this clone: Its specificity is unknown.

Both 60 Vbeta primers and 13 Jbeta primers went into the PCR. TCRdb keeps only in-frame clones here, not all; method: immunoSEQ multiplex PCR. Of under 95,000 clones listed, about four fifths are singletons. The CDR3 runs 15 residues. Germline CDR1 is MNHEY and CDR2 is SVGAGI. V lost 5 bases, J lost 5 bases, and 7 bases stayed unmatched. V and J are TRBV6-5 and TRBJ2-5, with 11 bases lining up with TRBD2. The source material was PBMCs. The TCR originated in a woman between 40 and 50 years old in good health and CMV-seropositive. The CDR3 DNA sequence: TGTGCCAGCAGTATAGCGGGGGGGTTTTTGGAGACCCAGTACTTC. Protein product: CASSIAGGFLETQYF.